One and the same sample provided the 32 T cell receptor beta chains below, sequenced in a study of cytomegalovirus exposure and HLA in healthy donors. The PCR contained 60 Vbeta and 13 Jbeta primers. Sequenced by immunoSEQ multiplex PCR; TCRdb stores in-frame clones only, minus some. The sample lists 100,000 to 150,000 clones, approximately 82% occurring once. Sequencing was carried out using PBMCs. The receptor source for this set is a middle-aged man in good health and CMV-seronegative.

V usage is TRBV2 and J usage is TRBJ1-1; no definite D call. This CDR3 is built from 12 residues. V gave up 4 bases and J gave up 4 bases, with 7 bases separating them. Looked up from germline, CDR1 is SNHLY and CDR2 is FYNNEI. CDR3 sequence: CASSGWSTEAFF. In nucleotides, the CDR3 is TGTGCCAGCAGTGGGTGGAGCACTGAAGCTTTCTTT.

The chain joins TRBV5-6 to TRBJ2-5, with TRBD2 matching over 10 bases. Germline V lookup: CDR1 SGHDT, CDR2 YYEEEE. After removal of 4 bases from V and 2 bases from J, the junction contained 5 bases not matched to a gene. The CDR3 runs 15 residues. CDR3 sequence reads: CASSPGTSEQETQYF. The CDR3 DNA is TGTGCCAGCAGCCCTGGGACTAGCGAGCAAGAGACCCAGTACTTC.

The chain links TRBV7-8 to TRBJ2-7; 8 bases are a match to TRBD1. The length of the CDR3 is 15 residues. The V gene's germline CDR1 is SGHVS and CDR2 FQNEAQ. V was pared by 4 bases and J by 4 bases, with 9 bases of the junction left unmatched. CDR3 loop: CASSSDRAFRYEQYF. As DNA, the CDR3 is TGTGCCAGCAGCTCGGACAGGGCCTTTAGATACGAGCAGTACTTC.

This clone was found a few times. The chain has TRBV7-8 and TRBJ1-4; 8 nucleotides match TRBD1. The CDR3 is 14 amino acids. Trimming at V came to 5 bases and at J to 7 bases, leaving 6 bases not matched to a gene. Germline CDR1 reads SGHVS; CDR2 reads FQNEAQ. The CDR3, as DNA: TGTGCCAGCAGCCTCCGGGACAGGAGTGAAAAACTGTTTTTT. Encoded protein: CASSLRDRSEKLFF.

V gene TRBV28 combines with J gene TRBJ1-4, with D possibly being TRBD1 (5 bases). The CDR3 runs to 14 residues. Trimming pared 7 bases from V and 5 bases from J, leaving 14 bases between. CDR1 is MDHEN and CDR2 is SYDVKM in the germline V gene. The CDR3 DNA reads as TGTGCCAGCAATAGTGCAGGGCTAAATGAAAAACTGTTTTTT. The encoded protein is CASNSAGLNEKLFF.

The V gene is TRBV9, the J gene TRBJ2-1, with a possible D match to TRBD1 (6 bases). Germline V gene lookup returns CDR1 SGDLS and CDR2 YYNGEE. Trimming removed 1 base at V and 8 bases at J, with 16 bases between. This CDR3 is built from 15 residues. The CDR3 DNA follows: TGTGCCAGCAGCGTATTTCTAGGGGGAGTCGATGAGCAGTTCTTC. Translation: CASSVFLGGVDEQFF.

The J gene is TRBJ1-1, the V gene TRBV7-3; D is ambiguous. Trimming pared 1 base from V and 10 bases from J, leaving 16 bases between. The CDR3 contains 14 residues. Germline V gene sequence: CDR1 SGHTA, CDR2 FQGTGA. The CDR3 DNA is TGTGCCAGCAGCTTAAGGGTCCGAGACACTCCAGCTTTCTTT. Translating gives CASSLRVRDTPAFF.

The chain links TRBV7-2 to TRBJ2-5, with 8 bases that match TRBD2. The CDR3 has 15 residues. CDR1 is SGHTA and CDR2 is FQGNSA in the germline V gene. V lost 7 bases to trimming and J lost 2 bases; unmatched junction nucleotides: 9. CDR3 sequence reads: CASTQRGGAQETQYF. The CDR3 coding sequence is TGTGCCAGCACCCAACGGGGGGGGGCTCAAGAGACCCAGTACTTC.

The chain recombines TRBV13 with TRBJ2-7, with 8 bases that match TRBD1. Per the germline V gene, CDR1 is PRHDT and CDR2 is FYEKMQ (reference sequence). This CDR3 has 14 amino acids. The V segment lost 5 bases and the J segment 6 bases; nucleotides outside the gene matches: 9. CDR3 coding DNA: TGTGCCAGCAGCCCGCGGACAGGGCCCTCCGAGCAGTACTTC. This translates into CASSPRTGPSEQYF. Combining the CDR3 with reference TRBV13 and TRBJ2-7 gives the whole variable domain AAGVIQSPRHLIKEKRETATLKCYPIPRHDTVYWYQQGPGQDPQFLISFYEKMQSDKGSIPDRFSAQQFSDYHSELNMSSLELGDSALYFCASSPRTGPSEQYFGPGTRLTVT.

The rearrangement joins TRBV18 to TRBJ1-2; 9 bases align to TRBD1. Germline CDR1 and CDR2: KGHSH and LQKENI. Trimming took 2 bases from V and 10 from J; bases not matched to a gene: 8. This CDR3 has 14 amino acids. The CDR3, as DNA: TGTGCCAGCTCACCAACAGGGACAGGGACAGACTACACCTTC. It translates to CASSPTGTGTDYTF.

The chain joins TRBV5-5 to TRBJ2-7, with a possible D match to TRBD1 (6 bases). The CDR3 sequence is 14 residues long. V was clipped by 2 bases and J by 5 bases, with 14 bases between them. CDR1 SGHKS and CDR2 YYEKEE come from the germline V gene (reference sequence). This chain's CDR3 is CASSFRGVRDEQYF. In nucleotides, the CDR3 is TGTGCCAGCAGCTTCAGGGGAGTCAGGGACGAGCAGTACTTC.

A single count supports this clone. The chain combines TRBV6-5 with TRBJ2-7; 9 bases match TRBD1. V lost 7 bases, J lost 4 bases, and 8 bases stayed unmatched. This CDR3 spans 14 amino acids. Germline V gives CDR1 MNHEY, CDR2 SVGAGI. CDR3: CASTLGDRVYEQYF. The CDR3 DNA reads TGTGCCAGCACCCTGGGGGACAGGGTGTACGAGCAGTACTTC.

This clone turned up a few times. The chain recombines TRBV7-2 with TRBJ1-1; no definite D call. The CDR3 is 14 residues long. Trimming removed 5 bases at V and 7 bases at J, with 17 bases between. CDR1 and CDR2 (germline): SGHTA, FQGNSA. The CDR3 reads CASSPTRQQSEAFF. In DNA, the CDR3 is TGTGCCAGCAGCCCCACCCGGCAACAGAGTGAAGCTTTCTTT.

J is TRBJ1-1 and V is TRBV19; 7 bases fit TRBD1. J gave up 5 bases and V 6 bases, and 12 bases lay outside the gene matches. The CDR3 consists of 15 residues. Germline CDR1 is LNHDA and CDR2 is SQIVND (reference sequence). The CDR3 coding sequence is TGTGCCAGTAGGAAAGGACAGGTAGGGGGTACTGAAGCTTTCTTT. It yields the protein CASRKGQVGGTEAFF. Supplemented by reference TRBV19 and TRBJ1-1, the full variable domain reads DGGITQSPKYLFRKEGQNVTLSCEQNLNHDAMYWYRQDPGQGLRLIYYSQIVNDFQKGDIAEGYSVSREKKESFPLTVTSAQKNPTAFYLCASRKGQVGGTEAFFGQGTRLTVV.

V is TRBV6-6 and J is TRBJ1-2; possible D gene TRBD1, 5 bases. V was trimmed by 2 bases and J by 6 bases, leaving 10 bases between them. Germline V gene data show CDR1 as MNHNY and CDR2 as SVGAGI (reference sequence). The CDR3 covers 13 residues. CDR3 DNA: TGTGCCAGCAGTTACAGGCAGGGCGATGGCTACACCTTC. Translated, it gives CASSYRQGDGYTF.

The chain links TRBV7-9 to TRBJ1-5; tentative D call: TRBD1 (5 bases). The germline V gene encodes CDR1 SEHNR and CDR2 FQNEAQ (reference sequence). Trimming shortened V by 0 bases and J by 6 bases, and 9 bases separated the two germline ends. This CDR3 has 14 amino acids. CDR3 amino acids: CASSLAGEGQPQHF. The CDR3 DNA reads TGTGCCAGCAGCTTAGCAGGGGAGGGTCAGCCCCAGCATTTT.

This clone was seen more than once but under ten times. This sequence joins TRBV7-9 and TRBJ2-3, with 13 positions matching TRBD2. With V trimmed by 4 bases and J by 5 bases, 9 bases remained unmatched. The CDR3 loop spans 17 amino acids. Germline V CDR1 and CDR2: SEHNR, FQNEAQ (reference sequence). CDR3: CASSSPGTSGKGDTQYF. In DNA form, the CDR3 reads TGTGCCAGCAGCTCCCCAGGGACTAGCGGGAAAGGAGATACGCAGTATTTT.

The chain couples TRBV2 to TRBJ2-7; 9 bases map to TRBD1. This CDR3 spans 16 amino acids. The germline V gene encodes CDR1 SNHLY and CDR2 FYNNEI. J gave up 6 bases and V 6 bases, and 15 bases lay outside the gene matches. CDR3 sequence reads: CASRAGTGMVASEQYF. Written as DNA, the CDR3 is TGTGCCAGCAGGGCCGGGACAGGGATGGTGGCAAGCGAGCAGTACTTC.

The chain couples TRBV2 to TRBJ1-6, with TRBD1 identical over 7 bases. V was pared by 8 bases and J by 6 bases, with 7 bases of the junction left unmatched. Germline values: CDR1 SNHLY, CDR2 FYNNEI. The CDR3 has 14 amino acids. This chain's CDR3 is CASGRGTANSPLHF. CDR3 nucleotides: TGTGCCAGCGGCAGAGGGACAGCTAATTCACCCCTCCACTTT.

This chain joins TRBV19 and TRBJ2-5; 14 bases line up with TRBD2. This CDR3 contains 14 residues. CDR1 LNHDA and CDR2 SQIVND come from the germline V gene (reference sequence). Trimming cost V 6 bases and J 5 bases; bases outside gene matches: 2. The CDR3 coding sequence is TGTGCCAGTAGGACTAGCGGGAGGGCGGAGACCCAGTACTTC. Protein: CASRTSGRAETQYF.

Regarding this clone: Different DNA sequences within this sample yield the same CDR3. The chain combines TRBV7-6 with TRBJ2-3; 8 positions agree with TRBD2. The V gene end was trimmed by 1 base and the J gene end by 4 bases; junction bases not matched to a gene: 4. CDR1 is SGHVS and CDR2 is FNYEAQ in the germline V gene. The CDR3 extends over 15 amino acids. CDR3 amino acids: CASSLGAGDSDTQYF. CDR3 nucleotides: TGTGCCAGCAGCTTAGGAGCGGGAGACTCAGATACGCAGTATTTT.

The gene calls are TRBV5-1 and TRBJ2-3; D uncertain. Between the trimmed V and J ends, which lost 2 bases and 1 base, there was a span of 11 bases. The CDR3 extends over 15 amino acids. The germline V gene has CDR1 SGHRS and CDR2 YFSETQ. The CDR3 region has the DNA TGCGCCAGCAGCTTCGCCTACCCTCGCACAGATACGCAGTATTTT. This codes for CASSFAYPRTDTQYF.

CDR3 DNA: TGTGCCAGCAGCTTGCCAGGGGCCTTCATGAGAAGTGGAAAACTGTTTTTT. Protein: CASSLPGAFMRSGKLFF. The V gene is TRBV5-8, the J gene TRBJ1-4, with a possible D match to TRBD1 (6 bases). The CDR3 consists of 17 residues. Germline V lookup: CDR1 SGHTS, CDR2 YDEGEE. V was cut by 1 base and J by 10 bases, with 23 bases left in between.

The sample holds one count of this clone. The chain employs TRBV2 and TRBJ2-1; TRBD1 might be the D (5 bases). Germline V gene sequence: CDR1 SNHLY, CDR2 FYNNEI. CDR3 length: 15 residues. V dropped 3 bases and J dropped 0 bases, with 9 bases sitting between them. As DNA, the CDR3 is TGTGCCAGCAGTGAGAGGCAGGGCTCCTACAATGAGCAGTTCTTC. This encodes CASSERQGSYNEQFF. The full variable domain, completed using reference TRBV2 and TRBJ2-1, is EPEVTQTPSHQVTQMGQEVILRCVPISNHLYFYWYRQILGQKVEFLVSFYNNEISEKSEIFDDQFSVERPDGSNFTLKIRSTKLEDSAMYFCASSERQGSYNEQFFGPGTRLTVL.

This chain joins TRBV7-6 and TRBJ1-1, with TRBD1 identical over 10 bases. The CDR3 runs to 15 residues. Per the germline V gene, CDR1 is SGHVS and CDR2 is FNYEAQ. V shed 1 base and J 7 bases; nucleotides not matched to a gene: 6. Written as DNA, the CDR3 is TGTGCCAGCAGCTTAGTGGGACAGGGGAGAGGTGAAGCTTTCTTT. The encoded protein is CASSLVGQGRGEAFF.

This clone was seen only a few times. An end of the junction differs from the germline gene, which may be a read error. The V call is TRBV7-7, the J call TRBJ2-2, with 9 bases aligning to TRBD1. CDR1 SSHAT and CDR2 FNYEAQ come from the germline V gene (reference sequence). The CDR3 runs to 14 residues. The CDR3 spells CASSLGQGTGELFF. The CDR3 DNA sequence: TGTGCTAGCAGCTTGGGACAGGGAACCGGGGAGCTGTTTTTT.

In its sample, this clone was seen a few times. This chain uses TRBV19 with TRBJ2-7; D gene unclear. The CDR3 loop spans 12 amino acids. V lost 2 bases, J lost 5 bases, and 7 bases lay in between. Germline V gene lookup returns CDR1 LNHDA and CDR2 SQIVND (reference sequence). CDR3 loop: CASSISGHEQYF. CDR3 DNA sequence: TGTGCCAGTAGTATATCAGGCCACGAGCAGTACTTC.

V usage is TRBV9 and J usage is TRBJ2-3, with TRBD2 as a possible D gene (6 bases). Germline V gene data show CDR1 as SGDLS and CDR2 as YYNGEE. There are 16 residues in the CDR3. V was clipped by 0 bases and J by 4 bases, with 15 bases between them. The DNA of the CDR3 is TGTGCCAGCAGCGTAGGACGGGCGGGGACGGCAGATACGCAGTATTTT. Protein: CASSVGRAGTADTQYF. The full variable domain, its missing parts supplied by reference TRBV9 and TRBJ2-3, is DSGVTQTPKHLITATGQRVTLRCSPRSGDLSVYWYQQSLDQGLQFLIQYYNGEERAKGNILERFSAQQFPDLHSELNLSSLELGDSALYFCASSVGRAGTADTQYFGPGTRLTVL.

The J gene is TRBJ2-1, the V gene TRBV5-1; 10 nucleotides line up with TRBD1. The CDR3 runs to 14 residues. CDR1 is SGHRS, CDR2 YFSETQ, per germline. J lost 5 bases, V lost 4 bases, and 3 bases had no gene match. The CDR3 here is CASSTGTGDNEQFF. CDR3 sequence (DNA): TGCGCCAGCAGCACCGGGACAGGGGACAATGAGCAGTTCTTC.

The CDR3 DNA sequence: TGTGCCAGCAGTGAACACAGGAACACCGGGGAGCTGTTTTTT. It translates to CASSEHRNTGELFF. The chain uses TRBV2 and TRBJ2-2; no reliable D call. V was cut by 2 bases and J by 1 base, with 5 bases left in between. The CDR3 is made up of 14 amino acids. CDR1 is SNHLY, CDR2 FYNNEI, per germline. Full variable domain (remainder filled in from reference TRBV2 and TRBJ2-2): EPEVTQTPSHQVTQMGQEVILRCVPISNHLYFYWYRQILGQKVEFLVSFYNNEISEKSEIFDDQFSVERPDGSNFTLKIRSTKLEDSAMYFCASSEHRNTGELFFGEGSRLTVL.

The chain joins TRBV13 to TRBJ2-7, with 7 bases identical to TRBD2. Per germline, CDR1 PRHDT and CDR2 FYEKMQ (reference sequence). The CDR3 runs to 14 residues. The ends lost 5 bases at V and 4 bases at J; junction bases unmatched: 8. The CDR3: CASSLRDYGYEQYF. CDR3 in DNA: TGTGCCAGCAGCCTCCGGGACTACGGGTACGAGCAGTACTTC. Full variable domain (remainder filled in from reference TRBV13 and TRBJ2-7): AAGVIQSPRHLIKEKRETATLKCYPIPRHDTVYWYQQGPGQDPQFLISFYEKMQSDKGSIPDRFSAQQFSDYHSELNMSSLELGDSALYFCASSLRDYGYEQYFGPGTRLTVT.

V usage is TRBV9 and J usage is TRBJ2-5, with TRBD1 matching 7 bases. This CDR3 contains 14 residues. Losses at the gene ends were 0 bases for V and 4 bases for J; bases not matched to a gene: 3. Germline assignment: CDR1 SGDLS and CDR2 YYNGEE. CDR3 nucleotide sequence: TGTGCCAGCAGCGTAGTAGAGGGGGCAGAGACCCAGTACTTC. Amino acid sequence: CASSVVEGAETQYF.